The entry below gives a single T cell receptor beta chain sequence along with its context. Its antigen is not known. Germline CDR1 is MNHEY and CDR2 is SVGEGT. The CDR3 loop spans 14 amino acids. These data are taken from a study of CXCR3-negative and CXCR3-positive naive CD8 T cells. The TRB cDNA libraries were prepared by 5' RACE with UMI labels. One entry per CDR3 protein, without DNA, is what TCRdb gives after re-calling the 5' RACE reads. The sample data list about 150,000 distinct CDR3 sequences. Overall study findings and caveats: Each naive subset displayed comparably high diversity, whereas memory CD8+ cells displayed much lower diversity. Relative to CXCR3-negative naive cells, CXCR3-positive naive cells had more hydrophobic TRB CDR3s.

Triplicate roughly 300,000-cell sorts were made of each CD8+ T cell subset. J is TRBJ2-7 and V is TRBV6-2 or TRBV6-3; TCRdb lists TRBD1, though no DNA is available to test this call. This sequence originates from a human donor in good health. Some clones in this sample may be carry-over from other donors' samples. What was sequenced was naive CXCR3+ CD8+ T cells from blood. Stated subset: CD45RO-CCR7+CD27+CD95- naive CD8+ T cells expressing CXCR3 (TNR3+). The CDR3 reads CASTPFTGASEQYF.